The rows below give T cell receptor beta chains drawn from one sample of a study of ipilimumab plus nivolumab after autologous stem cell transplantation. Some clones are missing from TCRdb's copy, which holds only in-frame ones; the method was immunoSEQ multiplex PCR. The sample has 15,000 to 20,000 clones; 81% are singletons. The sequences come from PBMCs, collected in a trial of ipilimumab plus nivolumab as post-transplant consolidation. The receptors derive from a male donor with diffuse large B-cell lymphoma. The CDR3 runs from the conserved cysteine through the conserved F or W. Fields, in order: V gene, J gene, clone size, D gene, CDR3 protein, CDR3 DNA. D genes are given only for firm matches. Clone sizes are given selectively: once, few, many, or a class where the clone is expanded.

v_gene: TRBV2; j_gene: TRBJ1-5; abundance: NA; d_gene: NA; CDR3aa: CASGRGGRQPQHF; CDR3nt: TGTGCCAGCGGGCGGGGGGGGAGACAGCCCCAGCATTTT
v_gene: TRBV23-1; j_gene: TRBJ1-2; abundance: NA; d_gene: NA; CDR3aa: CASSQSAPGDICYTF; CDR3nt: TGCGCCAGCAGTCAATCGGCCCCGGGGGACATTTGCTACACCTTC
v_gene: TRBV7-2; j_gene: TRBJ2-6; abundance: NA; d_gene: NA; CDR3aa: CASTWRGQIVSGANVLTF; CDR3nt: TGTGCCAGCACCTGGCGCGGACAGATCGTATCTGGGGCCAACGTCCTGACTTTC
v_gene: TRBV29-1; j_gene: TRBJ1-1; abundance: NA; d_gene: NA; CDR3aa: CSVHGGSTEAFF; CDR3nt: TGCAGCGTTCATGGGGGCTCCACTGAAGCTTTCTTT
v_gene: TRBV30; j_gene: TRBJ2-1; abundance: NA; d_gene: TRBD2; CDR3aa: CAWSPPGTTNEQFF; CDR3nt: TGTGCCTGGAGTCCTCCCGGGACTACAAATGAGCAGTTCTTC
v_gene: TRBV18; j_gene: TRBJ2-5; abundance: NA; d_gene: NA; CDR3aa: CASSLLGGEETQYF; CDR3nt: TGTGCCAGCTCACTACTGGGGGGTGAAGAGACCCAGTACTTC
v_gene: TRBV7-3; j_gene: TRBJ1-2; abundance: NA; d_gene: NA; CDR3aa: CASSPTGDRVHGYTF; CDR3nt: TGTGCCAGCAGCCCCACCGGGGATAGGGTACATGGCTACACCTTC
v_gene: TRBV19; j_gene: TRBJ1-1; abundance: NA; d_gene: NA; CDR3aa: CASSNYLDKLNTEAFF; CDR3nt: TGTGCCAGTAGTAACTACCTGGACAAATTAAACACTGAAGCTTTCTTT
v_gene: TRBV5-1; j_gene: TRBJ2-5; abundance: NA; d_gene: TRBD1; CDR3aa: CASSSTGGGETQYF; CDR3nt: TGCGCCAGCAGTTCAACAGGGGGCGGAGAGACCCAGTACTTC
v_gene: TRBV27; j_gene: TRBJ1-1; abundance: NA; d_gene: NA; CDR3aa: CASSLKDMNTEAFF; CDR3nt: TGTGCCAGCAGTTTAAAGGACATGAACACTGAAGCTTTCTTT
v_gene: TRBV6-4; j_gene: TRBJ1-6; abundance: NA; d_gene: NA; CDR3aa: CASSERLANSPLHF; CDR3nt: TGTGCCAGCAGTGAGCGGTTAGCTAATTCACCCCTCCACTTT
v_gene: TRBV7-8; j_gene: TRBJ2-2; abundance: NA; d_gene: NA; CDR3aa: CASSFGTGELFF; CDR3nt: TGTGCCAGCAGCTTCGGCACCGGGGAGCTGTTTTTT
v_gene: TRBV7-2; j_gene: TRBJ2-3; abundance: NA; d_gene: NA; CDR3aa: CASSQFGGQYTQYF; CDR3nt: TGTGCCAGCAGCCAATTTGGAGGACAGTATACGCAGTATTTT
v_gene: TRBV5-6; j_gene: TRBJ1-1; abundance: NA; d_gene: TRBD1; CDR3aa: CASSRGDRGAAFF; CDR3nt: TGTGCCAGCAGCCGGGGGGACAGGGGAGCGGCTTTCTTT
v_gene: TRBV4-2; j_gene: TRBJ1-1; abundance: NA; d_gene: NA; CDR3aa: CASSQEEGTEAFF; CDR3nt: TGTGCCAGCAGCCAAGAAGAGGGCACTGAAGCTTTCTTT
v_gene: TRBV23-1; j_gene: TRBJ2-5; abundance: NA; d_gene: NA; CDR3aa: CASSQNSDAAGTQYF; CDR3nt: TGCGCCAGCAGTCAAAACTCGGACGCGGCAGGGACCCAGTACTTC
v_gene: TRBV19; j_gene: TRBJ2-2; abundance: NA; d_gene: NA; CDR3aa: CASSRGRSTGELFF; CDR3nt: TGTGCCAGTAGTAGGGGGCGCAGCACCGGGGAGCTGTTTTTT
v_gene: TRBV5-1; j_gene: TRBJ1-1; abundance: NA; d_gene: NA; CDR3aa: CASSFHPGNTEAFF; CDR3nt: TGCGCCAGCAGCTTCCACCCGGGGAACACTGAAGCTTTCTTT
v_gene: TRBV5-1; j_gene: TRBJ2-2; abundance: NA; d_gene: TRBD1; CDR3aa: CASSLDPGQGGLGELFF; CDR3nt: TGCGCCAGCAGCTTGGATCCGGGACAGGGGGGCCTCGGGGAGCTGTTTTTT
v_gene: TRBV6-1; j_gene: TRBJ1-2; abundance: NA; d_gene: TRBD1; CDR3aa: CASSVSTGYGYTF; CDR3nt: TGTGCCAGCAGTGTGTCGACAGGGTATGGCTACACCTTC
v_gene: TRBV12-5; j_gene: TRBJ2-7; abundance: NA; d_gene: NA; CDR3aa: CASGLALDRTYSYEQYF; CDR3nt: TGTGCTAGTGGTTTGGCCCTGGACAGAACCTACTCCTACGAGCAGTACTTC
v_gene: TRBV7-2; j_gene: TRBJ2-7; abundance: NA; d_gene: NA; CDR3aa: CASSTRLGYEQYF; CDR3nt: TGTGCCAGCAGCACCAGATTGGGATACGAGCAGTACTTC
v_gene: TRBV5-1; j_gene: TRBJ2-3; abundance: NA; d_gene: NA; CDR3aa: CASSSTDTQYF; CDR3nt: TGCGCCAGCAGCTCAACAGATACGCAGTATTTT
v_gene: TRBV15; j_gene: TRBJ2-1; abundance: NA; d_gene: TRBD1; CDR3aa: CATSEDRALYNEQFF; CDR3nt: TGTGCCACCAGCGAGGACAGGGCCCTTTACAATGAGCAGTTCTTC
v_gene: TRBV4-2; j_gene: TRBJ1-2; abundance: few; d_gene: TRBD1; CDR3aa: CASSPLQQGNYGYTF; CDR3nt: TGTGCCAGCAGCCCTCTTCAACAGGGGAATTATGGCTACACCTTC
v_gene: TRBV28; j_gene: TRBJ1-1; abundance: NA; d_gene: NA; CDR3aa: CASSLRRRDTEAFF; CDR3nt: TGTGCCAGCAGTTTGCGTCGCAGGGACACTGAAGCTTTCTTT
v_gene: TRBV18; j_gene: TRBJ1-1; abundance: NA; d_gene: NA; CDR3aa: CASSPQGEAEAFF; CDR3nt: TGTGCCAGCTCACCACAGGGTGAGGCTGAAGCTTTCTTT
v_gene: TRBV7-9; j_gene: TRBJ2-5; abundance: NA; d_gene: NA; CDR3aa: CASSFREETQYF; CDR3nt: TGTGCCAGCAGCTTCCGAGAAGAGACCCAGTACTTC
v_gene: TRBV25-1; j_gene: TRBJ2-3; abundance: NA; d_gene: NA; CDR3aa: CASAVEGGWGTQYF; CDR3nt: TGTGCCAGCGCCGTGGAAGGTGGATGGGGTACGCAGTATTTT
v_gene: TRBV6-5; j_gene: TRBJ1-2; abundance: NA; d_gene: NA; CDR3aa: CASSLGPGYGHTF; CDR3nt: TGTGCCAGCAGTCTGGGACCGGGCTATGGCCACACCTTC
v_gene: TRBV5-1; j_gene: TRBJ1-2; abundance: NA; d_gene: TRBD1; CDR3aa: CASSLGGQSGYTF; CDR3nt: TGCGCCAGCAGCTTGGGGGGACAGTCTGGCTACACCTTC
v_gene: TRBV28; j_gene: TRBJ1-3; abundance: NA; d_gene: NA; CDR3aa: CASRSASSGNTIYF; CDR3nt: TGTGCCAGCAGAAGCGCCAGCTCTGGAAACACCATATATTTT
v_gene: TRBV7-9; j_gene: TRBJ1-2; abundance: NA; d_gene: NA; CDR3aa: CASSSIFGTAYGYTF; CDR3nt: TGTGCCAGCAGCTCCATCTTCGGGACGGCCTATGGCTACACCTTC
v_gene: TRBV4-2; j_gene: TRBJ1-4; abundance: NA; d_gene: NA; CDR3aa: CASSQDKETLRW; CDR3nt: TGTGCCAGCAGCCAAGATAAGGAGACCTTGAGGTGG
v_gene: TRBV5-4; j_gene: TRBJ2-7; abundance: few; d_gene: NA; CDR3aa: CASSQSAGDTYEQYF; CDR3nt: TGTGCCAGCAGCCAATCGGCGGGGGACACCTACGAGCAGTACTTC
v_gene: TRBV5-1; j_gene: TRBJ2-5; abundance: NA; d_gene: NA; CDR3aa: CASSLTPAGGGETQYF; CDR3nt: TGCGCCAGCAGCTTGACGCCCGCAGGGGGGGGAGAGACCCAGTACTTC
v_gene: TRBV7-3; j_gene: TRBJ1-4; abundance: NA; d_gene: NA; CDR3aa: CASSRNVLWEQWWVTNEKLFF; CDR3nt: TGTGCCAGCAGCCGCAACGTGTTGTGGGAACAGTGGTGGGTTACTAATGAAAAACTGTTTTTT
v_gene: TRBV19; j_gene: TRBJ1-4; abundance: NA; d_gene: TRBD1; CDR3aa: CASSGGQGFEKLFF; CDR3nt: TGTGCCAGTAGTGGGGGACAGGGGTTCGAAAAACTGTTTTTT
v_gene: TRBV27; j_gene: TRBJ2-7; abundance: few; d_gene: NA; CDR3aa: CASGGTGYEQYF; CDR3nt: TGTGCCAGCGGGGGAACGGGTTACGAGCAGTACTTC
v_gene: TRBV7-3; j_gene: TRBJ2-7; abundance: NA; d_gene: NA; CDR3aa: CASSLLGGEDEQYF; CDR3nt: TGTGCCAGCAGCTTATTGGGGGGCGAGGACGAGCAGTACTTC
v_gene: TRBV19; j_gene: TRBJ1-6; abundance: NA; d_gene: NA; CDR3aa: CASRRPGSNSPLHF; CDR3nt: TGTGCCAGTAGGAGACCCGGGAGTAATTCACCCCTCCACTTT
v_gene: TRBV5-1; j_gene: TRBJ1-1; abundance: NA; d_gene: NA; CDR3aa: CASSFRGGSTEAFF; CDR3nt: TGCGCCAGCAGCTTTAGGGGGGGGTCCACTGAAGCTTTCTTT
v_gene: TRBV7-6; j_gene: TRBJ2-7; abundance: few; d_gene: TRBD2; CDR3aa: CASSQTSGGTAAEQYF; CDR3nt: TGTGCCAGCAGCCAGACTAGCGGGGGAACAGCCGCCGAGCAGTACTTC
v_gene: TRBV18; j_gene: TRBJ2-1; abundance: NA; d_gene: NA; CDR3aa: CASSPSDNEQFF; CDR3nt: TGTGCCAGCTCACCGTCGGACAATGAGCAGTTCTTC
v_gene: TRBV7-9; j_gene: TRBJ1-6; abundance: NA; d_gene: NA; CDR3aa: CASSSGGFSGSPLHF; CDR3nt: TGTGCCAGCAGCTCCGGGGGATTTAGCGGTTCACCCCTCCACTTT